This TCR beta chain comes out of a study of T cells in Graves' hyperthyroidism and ophthalmopathy. The sample holds a few counts of this clonotype. Template material for amplifying TCR beta CDR3 regions consisted of RNA transcripts. The study used the HTBI primer set for a first-round RT-PCR of the TCR CDR3. TCRdb used MiXCR to reprocess the multiplex PCR reads, holding one entry per CDR3 protein. The table records some 690,000 distinct CDR3 sequences, roughly a sixth of them present only once. The germline V and J ends were trimmed by 6 bases and 0 bases, with 11 bases remaining between them. Germline V gives CDR1 SEHNR, CDR2 FQNEAQ (reference sequence). The CDR3 has 15 amino acids.

The V gene is TRBV7-9, the J gene TRBJ1-4; D gene unclear. The TCR was taken from a man in his fifties with Graves' hyperthyroidism. The sample consisted of blood. The CDR3 sequence is CASSTTATTNEKLFF. Written as DNA, the CDR3 is TGTGCCAGCAGTACTACTGCGACAACTAATGAAAAACTGTTTTTT.